Judged by abundance, the clone carrying this T cell receptor (beta chain) is medium-sized (0.01 to 0.1%). The data were produced by immunoSEQ multiplex PCR, yet TCRdb's version contains in-frame clones alone and is incomplete. The top ten clones hold roughly 0.78% of a sample with about 78,000 clones, approximately 90% of them seen once. These data come from a study of blood T cell repertoires in COVID-19. The receptor was derived from a woman aged 80 or over with acute or convalescent COVID-19. Material for sequencing was peripheral blood.

CDR3 in amino acids: CATSREGGNTEAFF. DNA of the CDR3: TGTGCCACCAGCAGAGAAGGGGGAAACACTGAAGCTTTCTTT. V gene TRBV15 combines with J gene TRBJ1-1; tentative D call: TRBD1 (6 bases). Germline loops: CDR1 LNHNV, CDR2 YYDKDF (reference sequence). V lost 0 bases, J lost 2 bases, and 7 bases lay in between. CDR3 size: 14 residues.